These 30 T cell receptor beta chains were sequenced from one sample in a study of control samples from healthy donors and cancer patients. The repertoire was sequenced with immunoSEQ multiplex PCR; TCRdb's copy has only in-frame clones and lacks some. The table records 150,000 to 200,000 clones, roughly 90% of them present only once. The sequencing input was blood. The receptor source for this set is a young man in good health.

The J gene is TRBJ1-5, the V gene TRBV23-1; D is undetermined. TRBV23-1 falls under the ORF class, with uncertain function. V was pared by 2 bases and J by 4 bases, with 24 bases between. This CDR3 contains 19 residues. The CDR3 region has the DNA TGCGCCAGCAGTCAACCTGGGGAAAAATTAAACCATGGGAATCAGCCCCAGCATTTT. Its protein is CASSQPGEKLNHGNQPQHF.

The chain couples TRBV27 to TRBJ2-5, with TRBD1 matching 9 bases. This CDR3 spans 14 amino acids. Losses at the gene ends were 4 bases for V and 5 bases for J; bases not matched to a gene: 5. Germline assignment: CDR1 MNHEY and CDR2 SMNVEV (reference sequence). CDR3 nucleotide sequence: TGTGCCAGCAGTTCCCCAGGACAGGGGGAGACCCAGTACTTC. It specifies CASSSPGQGETQYF.

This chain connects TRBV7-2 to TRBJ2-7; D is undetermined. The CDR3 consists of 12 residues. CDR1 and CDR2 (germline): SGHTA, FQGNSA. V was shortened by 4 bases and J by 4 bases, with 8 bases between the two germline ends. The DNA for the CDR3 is TGTGCCAGCAGCTCCACCAGATACGAGCAGTACTTC. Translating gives CASSSTRYEQYF.

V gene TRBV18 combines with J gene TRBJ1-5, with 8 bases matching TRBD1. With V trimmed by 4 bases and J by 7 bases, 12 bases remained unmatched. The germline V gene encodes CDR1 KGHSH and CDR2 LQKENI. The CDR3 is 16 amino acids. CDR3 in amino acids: CASSLQAGTGNQPQHF. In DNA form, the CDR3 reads TGTGCCAGCTCACTTCAGGCCGGGACAGGAAACCAGCCCCAGCATTTT.

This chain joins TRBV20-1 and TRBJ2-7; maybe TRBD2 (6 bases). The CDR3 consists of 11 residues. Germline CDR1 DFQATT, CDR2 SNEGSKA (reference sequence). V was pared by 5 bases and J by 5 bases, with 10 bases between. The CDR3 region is CSAEGGNEQYF. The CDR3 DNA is TGCAGTGCTGAAGGAGGGAACGAGCAGTACTTC.

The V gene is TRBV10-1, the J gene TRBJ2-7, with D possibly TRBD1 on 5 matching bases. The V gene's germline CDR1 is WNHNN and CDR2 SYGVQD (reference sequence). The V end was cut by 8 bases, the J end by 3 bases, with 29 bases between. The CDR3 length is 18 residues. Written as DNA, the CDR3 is TGCGCCAGCTTCTACGAGACGCCGAACCGGCGGACACACTACGAGCAGTACTTC. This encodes CASFYETPNRRTHYEQYF.

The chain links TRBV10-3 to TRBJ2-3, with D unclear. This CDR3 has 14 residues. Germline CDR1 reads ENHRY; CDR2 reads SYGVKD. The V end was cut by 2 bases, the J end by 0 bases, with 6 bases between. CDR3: CAISEGFSTDTQYF. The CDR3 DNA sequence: TGTGCCATCAGTGAGGGGTTTAGCACAGATACGCAGTATTTT.

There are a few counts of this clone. The CDR3 region has the DNA TGTGCCAGCAGTTGGGAGTATAATTCACCCCTCCACTTT. Amino acids: CASSWEYNSPLHF. The V and J genes are TRBV12-3 or TRBV12-4 and TRBJ1-6; D gene ambiguous. The ends were cut back, 4 bases at V and 4 bases at J, with 5 bases in the middle. CDR3 size: 13 residues.

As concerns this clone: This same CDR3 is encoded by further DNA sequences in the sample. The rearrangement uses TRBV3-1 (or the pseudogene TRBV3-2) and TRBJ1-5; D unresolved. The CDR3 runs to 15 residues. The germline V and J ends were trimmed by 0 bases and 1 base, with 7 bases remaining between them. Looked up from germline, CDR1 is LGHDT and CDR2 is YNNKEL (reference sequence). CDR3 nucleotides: TGTGCCAGCAGCCAAGATCTGCGGAGCAATCAGCCCCAGCATTTT. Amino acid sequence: CASSQDLRSNQPQHF.

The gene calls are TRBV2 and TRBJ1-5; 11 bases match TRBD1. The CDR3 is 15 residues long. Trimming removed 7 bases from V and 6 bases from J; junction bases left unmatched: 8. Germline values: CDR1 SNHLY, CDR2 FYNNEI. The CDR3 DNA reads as TGTGCCAGCAAGCTAACCGGGACAGGGGGTCAGCCCCAGCATTTT. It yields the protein CASKLTGTGGQPQHF. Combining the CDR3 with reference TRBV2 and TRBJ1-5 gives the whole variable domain EPEVTQTPSHQVTQMGQEVILRCVPISNHLYFYWYRQILGQKVEFLVSFYNNEISEKSEIFDDQFSVERPDGSNFTLKIRSTKLEDSAMYFCASKLTGTGGQPQHFGDGTRLSIL.

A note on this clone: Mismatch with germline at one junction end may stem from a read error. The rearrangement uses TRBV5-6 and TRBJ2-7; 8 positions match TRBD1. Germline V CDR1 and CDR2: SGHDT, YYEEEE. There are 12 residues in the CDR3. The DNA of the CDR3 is TGTGCCAGCAGCTTTTTACAGGGGGGACCGAACTTC. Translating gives CASSFLQGGPNF.

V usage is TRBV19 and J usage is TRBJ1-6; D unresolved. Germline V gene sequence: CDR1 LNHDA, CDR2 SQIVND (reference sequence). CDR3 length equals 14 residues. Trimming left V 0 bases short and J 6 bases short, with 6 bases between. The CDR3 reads CASSIEGRNSPLHF. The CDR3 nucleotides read TGTGCCAGTAGTATAGAGGGCCGTAATTCACCCCTCCACTTT.

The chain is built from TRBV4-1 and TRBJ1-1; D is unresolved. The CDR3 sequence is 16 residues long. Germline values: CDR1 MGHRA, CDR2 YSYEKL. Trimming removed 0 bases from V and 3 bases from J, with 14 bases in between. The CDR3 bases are TGCGCCAGCAGCCAAGATCGGGCCAACGGATACACTGAAGCTTTCTTT. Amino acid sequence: CASSQDRANGYTEAFF.

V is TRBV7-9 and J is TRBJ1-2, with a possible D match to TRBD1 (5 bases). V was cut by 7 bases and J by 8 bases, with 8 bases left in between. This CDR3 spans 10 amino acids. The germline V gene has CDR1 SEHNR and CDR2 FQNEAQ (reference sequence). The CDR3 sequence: CASNGDGYTF. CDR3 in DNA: TGTGCCAGCAACGGGGACGGCTACACCTTC.

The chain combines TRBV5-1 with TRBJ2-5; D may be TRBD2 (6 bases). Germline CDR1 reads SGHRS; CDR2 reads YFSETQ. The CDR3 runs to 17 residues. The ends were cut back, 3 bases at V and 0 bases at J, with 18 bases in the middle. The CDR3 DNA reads TGCGCCAGCAGCTCGGGGTACTGGGGGACTTACCAAGAGACCCAGTACTTC. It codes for CASSSGYWGTYQETQYF.

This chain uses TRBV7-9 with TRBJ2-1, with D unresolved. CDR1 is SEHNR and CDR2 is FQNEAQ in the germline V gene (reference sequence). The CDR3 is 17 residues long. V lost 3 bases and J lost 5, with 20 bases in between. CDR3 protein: CASSFIGGGVSDNEQFF. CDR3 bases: TGTGCCAGCAGCTTCATCGGCGGTGGCGTATCTGACAATGAGCAGTTCTTC. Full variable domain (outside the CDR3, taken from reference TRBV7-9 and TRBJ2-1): DTGVSQNPRHKITKRGQNVTFRCDPISEHNRLYWYRQTLGQGPEFLTYFQNEAQLEKSRLLSDRFSAERPKGSFSTLEIQRTEQGDSAMYLCASSFIGGGVSDNEQFFGPGTRLTVL.

The CDR3 bases are TGTGCCAGCAGCGCCGGACTGGGCTCTTACGAGCAGTACTTC. This encodes CASSAGLGSYEQYF. V gene TRBV9 combines with J gene TRBJ2-7; tentative D call: TRBD2 (5 bases). The germline V gene has CDR1 SGDLS and CDR2 YYNGEE. There are 14 residues in the CDR3. The V end was cut by 3 bases, the J end by 4 bases, with 14 bases between.

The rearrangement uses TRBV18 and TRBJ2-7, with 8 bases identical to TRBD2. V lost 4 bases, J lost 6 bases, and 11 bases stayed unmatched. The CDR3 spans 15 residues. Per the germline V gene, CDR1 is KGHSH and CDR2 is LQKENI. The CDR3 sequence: CASSRGLAGNGEQYF. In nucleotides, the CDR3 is TGTGCCAGCTCACGCGGGTTAGCGGGAAACGGCGAGCAGTACTTC.

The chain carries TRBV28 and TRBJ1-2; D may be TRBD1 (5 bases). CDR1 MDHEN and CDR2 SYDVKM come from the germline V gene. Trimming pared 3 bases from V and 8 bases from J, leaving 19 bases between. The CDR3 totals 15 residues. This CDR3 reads CASSLGTGRERGYTF. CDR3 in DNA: TGTGCCAGCAGTTTGGGAACAGGAAGGGAACGGGGCTACACCTTC.

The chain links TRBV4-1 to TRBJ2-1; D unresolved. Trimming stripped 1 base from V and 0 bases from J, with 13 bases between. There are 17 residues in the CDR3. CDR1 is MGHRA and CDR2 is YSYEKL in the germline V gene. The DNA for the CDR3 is TGCGCCAGCAGCCAAGTCCCATCAGATTACTCCTACAATGAGCAGTTCTTC. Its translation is CASSQVPSDYSYNEQFF.

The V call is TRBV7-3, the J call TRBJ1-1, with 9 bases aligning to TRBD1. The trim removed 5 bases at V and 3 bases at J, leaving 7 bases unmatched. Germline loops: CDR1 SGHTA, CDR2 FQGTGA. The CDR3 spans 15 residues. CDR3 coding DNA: TGTGCCAGCAGCGTACAGGGGGCCAAGGACACTGAAGCTTTCTTT. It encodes CASSVQGAKDTEAFF.

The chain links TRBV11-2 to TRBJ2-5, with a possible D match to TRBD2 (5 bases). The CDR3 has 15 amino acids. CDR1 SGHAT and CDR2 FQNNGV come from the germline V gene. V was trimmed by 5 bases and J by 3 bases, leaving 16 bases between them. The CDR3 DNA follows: TGTGCCAGCAGCCCCCCAGGATGGCGGGAAGAGACCCAGTACTTC. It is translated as CASSPPGWREETQYF. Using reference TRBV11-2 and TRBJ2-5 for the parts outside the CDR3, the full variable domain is EAGVAQSPRYKIIEKRQSVAFWCNPISGHATLYWYQQILGQGPKLLIQFQNNGVVDDSQLPKDRFSAERLKGVDSTLKIQPAKLEDSAVYLCASSPPGWREETQYFGPGTRLLVL.

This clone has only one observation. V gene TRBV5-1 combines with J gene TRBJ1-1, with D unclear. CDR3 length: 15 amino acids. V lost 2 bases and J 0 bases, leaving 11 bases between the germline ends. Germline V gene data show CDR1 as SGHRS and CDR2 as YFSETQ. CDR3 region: CASSLTGAMNTEAFF. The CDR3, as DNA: TGCGCCAGCAGCTTAACGGGAGCCATGAACACTGAAGCTTTCTTT.

The DNA of the CDR3 is TGTGCCAGCAGCCTAACACCGCTACAGGGAACCTACACCGGGGAGCTGTTTTTT. As protein: CASSLTPLQGTYTGELFF. V is TRBV4-2 and J is TRBJ2-2; a possible D gene is TRBD1 (6 bases). Trimming cost V 4 bases and J 3 bases, with 21 bases left between them. The V gene's germline CDR1 is LGHNA and CDR2 YNFKEQ. CDR3 size: 18 residues.

The CDR3 sequence: CASSMTGTAEKLFF. CDR3 DNA: TGTGCCAGCAGCATGACCGGGACAGCTGAAAAACTGTTTTTT. The rearrangement joins TRBV7-9 to TRBJ1-4; 7 bases align to TRBD1. Per the germline V gene, CDR1 is SEHNR and CDR2 is FQNEAQ (reference sequence). With V trimmed by 5 bases and J by 7 bases, 7 bases remained unmatched. This CDR3 is 14 amino acids long.

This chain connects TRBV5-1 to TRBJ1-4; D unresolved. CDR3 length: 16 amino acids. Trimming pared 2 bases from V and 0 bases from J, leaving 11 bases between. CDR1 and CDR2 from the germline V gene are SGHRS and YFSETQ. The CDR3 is CASSLQPAPTNEKLFF. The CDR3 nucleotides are TGCGCCAGCAGCTTACAGCCTGCCCCAACTAATGAAAAACTGTTTTTT.

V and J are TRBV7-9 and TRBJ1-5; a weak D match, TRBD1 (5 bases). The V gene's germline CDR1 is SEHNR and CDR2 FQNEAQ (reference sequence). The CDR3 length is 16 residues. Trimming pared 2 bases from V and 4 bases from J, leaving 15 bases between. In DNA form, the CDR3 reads TGTGCCAGCAGCTTAAGTCATCCAGGGTTTAATCAGCCCCAGCATTTT. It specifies CASSLSHPGFNQPQHF.

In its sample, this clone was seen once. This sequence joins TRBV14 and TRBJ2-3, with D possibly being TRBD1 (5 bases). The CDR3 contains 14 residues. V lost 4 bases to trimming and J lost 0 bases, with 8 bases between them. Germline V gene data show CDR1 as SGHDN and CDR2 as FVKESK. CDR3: CASSLDSSTDTQYF. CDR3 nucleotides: TGTGCCAGCAGCCTAGACAGTAGCACAGATACGCAGTATTTT.

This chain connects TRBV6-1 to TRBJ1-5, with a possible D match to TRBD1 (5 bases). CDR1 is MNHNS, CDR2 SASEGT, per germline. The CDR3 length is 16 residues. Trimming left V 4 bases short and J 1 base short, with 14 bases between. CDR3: CASSALTVSSNQPQHF. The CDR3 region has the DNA TGTGCCAGCAGTGCCTTGACAGTTTCGAGCAATCAGCCCCAGCATTTT.

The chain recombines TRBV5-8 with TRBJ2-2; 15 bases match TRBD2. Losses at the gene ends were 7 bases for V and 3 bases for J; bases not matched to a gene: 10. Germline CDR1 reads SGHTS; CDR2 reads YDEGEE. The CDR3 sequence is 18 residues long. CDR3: CASRRGLAGGSYTGELFF. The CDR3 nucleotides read TGTGCCAGCCGTCGAGGACTAGCGGGAGGGTCGTACACCGGGGAGCTGTTTTTT.